This T cell receptor beta chain was obtained from a study of T cells in tuberculosis. Adolescents were screened for latent TB by skin test and IGRA. Each donor contributed about 100,000 T cells on average, unsorted. The V end was cut by 0 bases, the J end by 4 bases, with 16 bases between. Germline-derived CDR1 and CDR2 are GTSNPN and SVGIG (reference sequence). This CDR3 spans 16 amino acids. In the case of this clone: The antigen is undetermined.

Study-wide results and caveats: Active tuberculosis alpha repertoires lay closer to GMM-specific TCRs than controls'.

This table comes from immunoSEQ multiplex PCR, and its TCRdb copy is limited to in-frame clones, with some not included. The table includes 30,000 to 40,000 clones, approximately 97% detected once. The sequence was collected from a donor between 10 and 35 years old with latent tuberculosis or without tuberculosis infection. This chain links TRBV30 with TRBJ1-3; D is unclear. Sequenced input: PBMCs. As DNA, the CDR3 is TGTGCCTGGAGTGTACTGTCAGCGAACCCGGGAAACACCATATATTTT. Protein product: CAWSVLSANPGNTIYF.